These 20 T cell receptor beta chains were sequenced from one sample in a study of T cell changes during pregnancy in multiple sclerosis. The protocol was immunoSEQ multiplex PCR, while the TCRdb copy is restricted to in-frame clones and leaves out a portion. The table has under 35,000 clones, approximately 88% seen once. Sequenced material: CD8+ T cells from peripheral blood mononuclear cells, taken before pregnancy. All receptors derive from a female donor with multiple sclerosis, enrolled in a pregnancy study.

The chain recombines TRBV7-9 with TRBJ2-7; D remains unclear. V shed 7 bases and J shed 0 bases, with 7 bases lying between them. The germline gives CDR1 SEHNR, CDR2 FQNEAQ (reference sequence). The CDR3 totals 12 residues. The CDR3 is CASTGDSYEQYF. The CDR3 DNA is TGTGCCAGCACTGGAGACTCCTACGAGCAGTACTTC.

The rearrangement joins TRBV7-9 to TRBJ2-3, with D perhaps matching TRBD1 (5 bases). Germline V gene sequence: CDR1 SEHNR, CDR2 FQNEAQ (reference sequence). V lost 3 bases, J lost 1 base, and 5 bases lay in between. The length of the CDR3 is 13 residues. CDR3 bases: TGTGCCAGCAGCTTGACAGGCACAGATACGCAGTATTTT. Its protein product is CASSLTGTDTQYF.

The rearrangement joins TRBV5-4 to TRBJ1-2, with 7 bases matching TRBD1. CDR3 length: 13 amino acids. Germline V CDR1 and CDR2: SGHNT, YYREEE (reference sequence). The V gene end was trimmed by 0 bases and the J gene end by 6 bases; junction bases not matched to a gene: 2. The CDR3 coding sequence is TGTGCCAGCAGCTTGGCCGGGACAGATGGCTACACCTTC. The encoded protein is CASSLAGTDGYTF.

The V and J genes are TRBV7-3 and TRBJ2-1; 11 nucleotides agree with TRBD2. The CDR3 consists of 19 residues. Trimming removed 2 bases from V and 0 bases from J; junction bases left unmatched: 9. CDR1 is SGHTA and CDR2 is FQGTGA in the germline V gene. The CDR3 spells CASSLVLAGGHSSYNEQFF. The DNA of the CDR3 is TGTGCCAGCAGCTTAGTCCTAGCGGGGGGCCACAGCTCCTACAATGAGCAGTTCTTC.

The chain uses TRBV5-6 and TRBJ1-5; maybe TRBD1 (6 bases). Trimming took off 1 base at V and 3 bases at J, with 14 bases between the two ends. The germline V gene has CDR1 SGHDT and CDR2 YYEEEE. The CDR3 spans 16 residues. CDR3 nucleotide sequence: TGTGCCAGCAGCTTGTTGGGGGCGCAGCCCAATCAGCCCCAGCATTTT. Translated, it gives CASSLLGAQPNQPQHF.

The CDR3 DNA is TGTGCCTACTCCTCGGGGTCTAATGAAAAACTGTTTTTT. Translated, it gives CAYSSGSNEKLFF. The rearrangement links TRBV7-9 to TRBJ1-4; no reliable D call. Trimming left V 11 bases short and J 3 bases short, with 13 bases between. Per germline, CDR1 SEHNR and CDR2 FQNEAQ (reference sequence). The CDR3 runs to 13 residues.

The chain employs TRBV19 and TRBJ2-1; 7 nucleotides line up with TRBD2. The germline CDR1 and CDR2 sequences are LNHDA and SQIVND (reference sequence). The CDR3 consists of 15 residues. Trimming at V came to 3 bases and at J to 2 bases, leaving 4 bases not matched to a gene. The chain's CDR3 is CASSIASGAYNEQFF. DNA of the CDR3: TGTGCCAGTAGTATCGCTAGCGGTGCCTACAATGAGCAGTTCTTC.

This chain uses TRBV27 with TRBJ2-7; 8 bases line up with TRBD1. The CDR3 is 13 residues long. CDR1 and CDR2 (germline): MNHEY, SMNVEV (reference sequence). Losses at the gene ends were 6 bases for V and 2 bases for J; bases not matched to a gene: 3. CDR3 loop: CASSRDRTYEQYF. CDR3 DNA sequence: TGTGCCAGCAGCCGGGACAGGACCTACGAGCAGTACTTC.

The CDR3 region has the DNA TGTGCCAGCAGTGAAGAACAGGGGAGTGGAAACACCATATATTTT. As protein: CASSEEQGSGNTIYF. This sequence joins TRBV6-1 and TRBJ1-3; TRBD1 matches 7 bases. The germline CDR1 and CDR2 sequences are MNHNS and SASEGT. The CDR3 length is 15 residues. The ends lost 1 base at V and 3 bases at J; junction bases unmatched: 3.

The chain employs TRBV11-3 and TRBJ2-5; tentatively, D is TRBD2 (7 bases). Trimming took off 2 bases at V and 2 bases at J, with 12 bases between the two ends. Germline loops: CDR1 SGHNT, CDR2 YENEEA. The CDR3 runs 15 residues. DNA of the CDR3: TGTGCCAGCAGCTTAAAGAGGGGGGGGCAAGAGACCCAGTACTTC. As protein: CASSLKRGGQETQYF. The entire variable domain, with the rest obtained from reference TRBV11-3 and TRBJ2-5, is as follows: EAGVVQSPRYKIIEKKQPVAFWCNPISGHNTLYWYLQNLGQGPELLIRYENEEAVDDSQLPKDRFSAERLKGVDSTLKIQPAELGDSAVYLCASSLKRGGQETQYFGPGTRLLVL.

This chain connects TRBV6-5 to TRBJ1-5; D call uncertain. This CDR3 region has 13 residues. The germline V gene encodes CDR1 MNHEY and CDR2 SVGAGI. The V end was cut by 6 bases, the J end by 3 bases, with 9 bases between. CDR3 sequence: CASSDTINQPQHF. CDR3 DNA: TGTGCCAGCAGCGACACAATCAATCAGCCCCAGCATTTT.

This sequence joins TRBV30 and TRBJ2-7, with TRBD1 matching over 7 bases. V was clipped by 0 bases and J by 5 bases; unmatched bases: 4. The germline CDR1 and CDR2 sequences are GTSNPN and SVGIG (reference sequence). This CDR3 contains 13 residues. The CDR3 sequence: CAWSVLQGNEQYF. The CDR3 bases are TGTGCCTGGAGTGTACTACAGGGGAACGAGCAGTACTTC.

This rearrangement joins TRBV6-1 to TRBJ2-7; D is undetermined. CDR1 and CDR2 from the germline V gene are MNHNS and SASEGT. The CDR3 contains 13 residues. V lost 3 bases, J lost 2 bases, and 8 bases lay in between. This CDR3 is CASSEQAPYEQYF. CDR3 nucleotide sequence: TGTGCCAGCAGTGAGCAGGCACCCTACGAGCAGTACTTC.

This clone was observed a few times. The chain combines TRBV7-9 with TRBJ2-2, with 14 positions matching TRBD2. Germline CDR1 reads SEHNR; CDR2 reads FQNEAQ (reference sequence). The CDR3 is made up of 16 amino acids. Losses at the gene ends were 5 bases for V and 6 bases for J; bases not matched to a gene: 5. The CDR3 bases are TGTGCCAGCAGCCCGACTAGCGGGAGGGCCGCCGGGGAGCTGTTTTTT. Residues: CASSPTSGRAAGELFF. Using reference TRBV7-9 and TRBJ2-2 for the parts outside the CDR3, the full variable domain is DTGVSQNPRHKITKRGQNVTFRCDPISEHNRLYWYRQTLGQGPEFLTYFQNEAQLEKSRLLSDRFSAERPKGSFSTLEIQRTEQGDSAMYLCASSPTSGRAAGELFFGEGSRLTVL.

V and J are TRBV19 and TRBJ2-5; perhaps TRBD2 as D (6 bases). V shed 10 bases and J shed 5 bases, with 14 bases lying between them. This CDR3 is 12 amino acids long. The germline CDR1 and CDR2 sequences are LNHDA and SQIVND (reference sequence). The CDR3 region is CATSGDRETQYF. CDR3 DNA: TGTGCCACTTCGGGGGATCGGGAGACCCAGTACTTC.

The gene calls are TRBV5-5 and TRBJ2-7, with TRBD2 matching over 7 bases. This CDR3 is 15 amino acids long. With 3 bases clipped from V and 0 bases from J, the junction kept 6 bases outside the gene matches. CDR1 SGHKS and CDR2 YYEKEE come from the germline V gene (reference sequence). The CDR3 nucleotides read TGTGCCAGCAGCTGGGCGGGGAGGGCCTCCTACGAGCAGTACTTC. This codes for CASSWAGRASYEQYF.

The J gene is TRBJ1-5, the V gene TRBV27; D perhaps matches TRBD1 (5 bases). V lost 6 bases and J lost 5, with 23 bases in between. The CDR3 has 17 residues. The germline V gene encodes CDR1 MNHEY and CDR2 SMNVEV (reference sequence). CDR3 region: CASSPLTPGDGDQPQHF. CDR3 in DNA: TGTGCCAGCAGCCCCCTGACCCCGGGGGACGGGGATCAGCCCCAGCATTTT.

This clone was detected only a few times. The rearrangement uses TRBV7-9 and TRBJ2-5, with 10 bases identical to TRBD1. The CDR3 runs to 15 residues. With V trimmed by 1 base and J by 4 bases, 3 bases remained unmatched. The germline CDR1 and CDR2 sequences are SEHNR and FQNEAQ (reference sequence). CDR3 in DNA: TGTGCCAGCAGCTTAGGGACAGGGGGGCGAGAGACCCAGTACTTC. Translating gives CASSLGTGGRETQYF.

The V and J genes are TRBV19 and TRBJ1-2, with D uncertain. This CDR3 spans 12 amino acids. Germline V lookup: CDR1 LNHDA, CDR2 SQIVND (reference sequence). Trimming shortened V by 9 bases and J by 0 bases, and 8 bases separated the two germline ends. The CDR3 nucleotides are TGTGCCAGCCTAGACTCTAACTATGGCTACACCTTC. Protein product: CASLDSNYGYTF.

V and J are TRBV11-2 and TRBJ1-2, with a tentative D call TRBD1 (5 bases). Trimming left V 1 base short and J 7 bases short, with 13 bases between. Per the germline V gene, CDR1 is SGHAT and CDR2 is FQNNGV. This CDR3 has 14 amino acids. CDR3 DNA sequence: TGTGCCAGCAGCTTAGGGGCAGGGCTGGTTGGCTACACCTTC. Translating gives CASSLGAGLVGYTF.